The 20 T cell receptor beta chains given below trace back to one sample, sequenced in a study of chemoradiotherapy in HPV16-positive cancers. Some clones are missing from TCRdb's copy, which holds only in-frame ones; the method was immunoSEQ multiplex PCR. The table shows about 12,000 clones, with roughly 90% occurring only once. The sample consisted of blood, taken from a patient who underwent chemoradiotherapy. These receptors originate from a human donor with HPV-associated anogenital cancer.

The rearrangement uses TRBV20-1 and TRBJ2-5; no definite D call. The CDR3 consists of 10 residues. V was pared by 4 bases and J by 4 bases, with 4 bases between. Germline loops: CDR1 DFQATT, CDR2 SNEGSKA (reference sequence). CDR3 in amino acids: CSATRETQYF. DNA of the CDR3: TGCAGTGCTACTCGAGAGACCCAGTACTTC.

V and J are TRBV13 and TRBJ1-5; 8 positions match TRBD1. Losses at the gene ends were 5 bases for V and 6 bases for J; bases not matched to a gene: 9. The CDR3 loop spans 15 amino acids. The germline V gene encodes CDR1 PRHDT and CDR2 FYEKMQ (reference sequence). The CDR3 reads CASSTRGQGPQPQHF. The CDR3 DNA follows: TGTGCCAGCAGCACCCGAGGACAGGGCCCTCAGCCCCAGCATTTT.

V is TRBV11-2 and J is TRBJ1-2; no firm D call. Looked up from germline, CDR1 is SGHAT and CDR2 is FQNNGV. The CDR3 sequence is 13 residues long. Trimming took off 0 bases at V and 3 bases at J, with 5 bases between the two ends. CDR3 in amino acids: CASSLDFDYGYTF. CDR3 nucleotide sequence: TGTGCCAGCAGCTTAGACTTCGACTATGGCTACACCTTC. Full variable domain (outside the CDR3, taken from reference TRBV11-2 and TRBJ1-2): EAGVAQSPRYKIIEKRQSVAFWCNPISGHATLYWYQQILGQGPKLLIQFQNNGVVDDSQLPKDRFSAERLKGVDSTLKIQPAKLEDSAVYLCASSLDFDYGYTFGSGTRLTVV.

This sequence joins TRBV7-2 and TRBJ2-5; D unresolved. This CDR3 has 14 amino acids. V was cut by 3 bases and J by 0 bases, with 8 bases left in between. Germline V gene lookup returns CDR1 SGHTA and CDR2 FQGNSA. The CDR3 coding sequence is TGTGCCAGCAGCTTCGGGCGGAACCAAGAGACCCAGTACTTC. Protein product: CASSFGRNQETQYF.

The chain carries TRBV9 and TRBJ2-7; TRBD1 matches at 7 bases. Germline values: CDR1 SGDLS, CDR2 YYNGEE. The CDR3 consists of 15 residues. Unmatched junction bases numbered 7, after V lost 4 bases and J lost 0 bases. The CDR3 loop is CASSPRDRASYEQYF. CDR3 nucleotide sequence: TGTGCCAGCAGCCCTCGTGACAGGGCCTCCTACGAGCAGTACTTC. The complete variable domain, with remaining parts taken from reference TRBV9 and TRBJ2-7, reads DSGVTQTPKHLITATGQRVTLRCSPRSGDLSVYWYQQSLDQGLQFLIQYYNGEERAKGNILERFSAQQFPDLHSELNLSSLELGDSALYFCASSPRDRASYEQYFGPGTRLTVT.

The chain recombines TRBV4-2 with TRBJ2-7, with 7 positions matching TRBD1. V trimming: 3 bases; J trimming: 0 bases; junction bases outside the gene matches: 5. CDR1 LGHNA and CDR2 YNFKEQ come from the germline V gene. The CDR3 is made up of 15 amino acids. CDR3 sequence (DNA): TGTGCCAGCAGCCAGGGACAGCAGAGCTCCTACGAGCAGTACTTC. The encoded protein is CASSQGQQSSYEQYF.

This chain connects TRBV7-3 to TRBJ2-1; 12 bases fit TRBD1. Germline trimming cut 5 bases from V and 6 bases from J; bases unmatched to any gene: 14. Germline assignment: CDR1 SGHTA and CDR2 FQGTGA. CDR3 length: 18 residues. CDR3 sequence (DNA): TGTGCCAGCAGCCCTCTCTTCCCCGGGACAGGGGGCCCCAATGAGCAGTTCTTC. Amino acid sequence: CASSPLFPGTGGPNEQFF.

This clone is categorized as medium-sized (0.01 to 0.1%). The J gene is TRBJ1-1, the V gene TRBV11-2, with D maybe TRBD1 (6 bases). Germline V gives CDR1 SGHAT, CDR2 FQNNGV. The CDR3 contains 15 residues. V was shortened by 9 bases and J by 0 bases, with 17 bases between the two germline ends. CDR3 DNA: TGTGCCAGTACCACGGGGGCTAACTTGAACACTGAAGCTTTCTTT. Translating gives CASTTGANLNTEAFF. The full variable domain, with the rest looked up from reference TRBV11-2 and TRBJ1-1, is EAGVAQSPRYKIIEKRQSVAFWCNPISGHATLYWYQQILGQGPKLLIQFQNNGVVDDSQLPKDRFSAERLKGVDSTLKIQPAKLEDSAVYLCASTTGANLNTEAFFGQGTRLTVV.

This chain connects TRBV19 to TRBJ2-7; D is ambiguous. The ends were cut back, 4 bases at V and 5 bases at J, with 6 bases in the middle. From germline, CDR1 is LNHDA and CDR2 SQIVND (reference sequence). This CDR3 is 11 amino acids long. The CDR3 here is CASSTSHEQYF. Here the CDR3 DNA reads TGTGCCAGTAGTACATCCCACGAGCAGTACTTC.

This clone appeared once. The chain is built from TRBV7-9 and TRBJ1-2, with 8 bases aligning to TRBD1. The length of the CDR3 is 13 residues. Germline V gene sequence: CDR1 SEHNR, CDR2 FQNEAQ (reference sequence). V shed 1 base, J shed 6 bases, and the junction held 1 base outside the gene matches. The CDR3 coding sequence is TGTGCCAGCAGCTTAGGACAGGGGAATGGCTACACCTTC. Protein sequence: CASSLGQGNGYTF. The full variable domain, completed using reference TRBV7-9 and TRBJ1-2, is DTGVSQNPRHKITKRGQNVTFRCDPISEHNRLYWYRQTLGQGPEFLTYFQNEAQLEKSRLLSDRFSAERPKGSFSTLEIQRTEQGDSAMYLCASSLGQGNGYTFGSGTRLTVV.

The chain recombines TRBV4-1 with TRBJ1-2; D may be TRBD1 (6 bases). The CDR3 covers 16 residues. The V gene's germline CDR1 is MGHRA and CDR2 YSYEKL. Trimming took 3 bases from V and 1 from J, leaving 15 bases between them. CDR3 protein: CASSHLPGQINYGYTF. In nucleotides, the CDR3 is TGCGCCAGCAGCCACTTACCCGGACAGATTAACTATGGCTACACCTTC.

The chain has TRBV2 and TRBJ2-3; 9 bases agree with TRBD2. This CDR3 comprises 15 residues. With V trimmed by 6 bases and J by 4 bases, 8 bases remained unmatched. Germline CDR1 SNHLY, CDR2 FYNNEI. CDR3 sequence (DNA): TGTGCCAGCAGGTCCCTAGCGGGGAGGTCAGATACGCAGTATTTT. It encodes CASRSLAGRSDTQYF. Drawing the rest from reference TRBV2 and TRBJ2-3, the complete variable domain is EPEVTQTPSHQVTQMGQEVILRCVPISNHLYFYWYRQILGQKVEFLVSFYNNEISEKSEIFDDQFSVERPDGSNFTLKIRSTKLEDSAMYFCASRSLAGRSDTQYFGPGTRLTVL.

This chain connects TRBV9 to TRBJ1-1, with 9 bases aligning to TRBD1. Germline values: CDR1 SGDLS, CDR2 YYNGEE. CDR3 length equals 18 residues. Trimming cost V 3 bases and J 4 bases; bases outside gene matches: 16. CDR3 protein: CASSAPDRGGGLSTEAFF. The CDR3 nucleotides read TGTGCCAGCAGCGCCCCGGACAGGGGAGGCGGGTTGAGCACTGAAGCTTTCTTT.

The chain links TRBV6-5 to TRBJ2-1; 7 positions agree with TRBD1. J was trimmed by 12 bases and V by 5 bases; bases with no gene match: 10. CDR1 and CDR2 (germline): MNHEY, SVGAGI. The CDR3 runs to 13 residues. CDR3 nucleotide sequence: TGTGCCAGCAGTGAGGAGAGGGGGCGAAGGCAGTTCTTC. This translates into CASSEERGRRQFF.

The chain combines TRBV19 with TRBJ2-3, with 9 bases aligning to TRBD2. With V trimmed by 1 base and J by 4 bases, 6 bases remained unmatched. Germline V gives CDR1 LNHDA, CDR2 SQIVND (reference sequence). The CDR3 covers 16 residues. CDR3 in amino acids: CASSIAAGGPPDTQYF. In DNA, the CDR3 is TGTGCCAGTAGTATAGCGGCGGGGGGGCCGCCAGATACGCAGTATTTT.

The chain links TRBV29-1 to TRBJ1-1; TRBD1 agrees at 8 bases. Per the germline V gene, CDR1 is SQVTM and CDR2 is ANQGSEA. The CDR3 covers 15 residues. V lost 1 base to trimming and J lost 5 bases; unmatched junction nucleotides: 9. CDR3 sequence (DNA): TGCAGCGTTGAAGTGACAGGGGCGCAATGGACTGAAGCTTTCTTT. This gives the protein CSVEVTGAQWTEAFF.

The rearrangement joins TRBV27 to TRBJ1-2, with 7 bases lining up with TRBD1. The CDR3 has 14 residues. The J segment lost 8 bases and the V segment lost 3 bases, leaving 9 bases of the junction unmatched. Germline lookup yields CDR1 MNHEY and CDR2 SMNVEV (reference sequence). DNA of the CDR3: TGTGCCAGCAGTTTTCGGGACAGCTCATTCGGCTACACCTTC. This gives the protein CASSFRDSSFGYTF.

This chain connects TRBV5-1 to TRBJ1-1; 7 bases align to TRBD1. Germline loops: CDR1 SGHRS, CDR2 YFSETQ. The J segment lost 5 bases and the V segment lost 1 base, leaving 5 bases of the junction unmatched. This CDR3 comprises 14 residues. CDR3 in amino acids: CASSLTGVETEAFF. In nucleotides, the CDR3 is TGCGCCAGCAGCTTGACAGGGGTCGAGACTGAAGCTTTCTTT.

The CDR3 DNA is TGCGCCAGCAGCTTGAACGAGCACTATGGCTACACCTTC. It yields the protein CASSLNEHYGYTF. The chain employs TRBV5-1 and TRBJ1-2, with unresolved D. There are 13 residues in the CDR3. Germline CDR1 SGHRS, CDR2 YFSETQ. Deletions cut 1 base from V and 3 bases from J, with 7 bases between. Supplemented by reference TRBV5-1 and TRBJ1-2, the full variable domain reads KAGVTQTPRYLIKTRGQQVTLSCSPISGHRSVSWYQQTPGQGLQFLFEYFSETQRNKGNFPGRFSGRQFSNSRSEMNVSTLELGDSALYLCASSLNEHYGYTFGSGTRLTVV.

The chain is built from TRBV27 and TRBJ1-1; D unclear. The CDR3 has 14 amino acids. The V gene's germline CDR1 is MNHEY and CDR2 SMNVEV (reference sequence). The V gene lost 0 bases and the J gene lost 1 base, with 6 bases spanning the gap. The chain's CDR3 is CASSLSSGNTEAFF. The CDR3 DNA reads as TGTGCCAGCAGTTTATCATCCGGGAACACTGAAGCTTTCTTT.